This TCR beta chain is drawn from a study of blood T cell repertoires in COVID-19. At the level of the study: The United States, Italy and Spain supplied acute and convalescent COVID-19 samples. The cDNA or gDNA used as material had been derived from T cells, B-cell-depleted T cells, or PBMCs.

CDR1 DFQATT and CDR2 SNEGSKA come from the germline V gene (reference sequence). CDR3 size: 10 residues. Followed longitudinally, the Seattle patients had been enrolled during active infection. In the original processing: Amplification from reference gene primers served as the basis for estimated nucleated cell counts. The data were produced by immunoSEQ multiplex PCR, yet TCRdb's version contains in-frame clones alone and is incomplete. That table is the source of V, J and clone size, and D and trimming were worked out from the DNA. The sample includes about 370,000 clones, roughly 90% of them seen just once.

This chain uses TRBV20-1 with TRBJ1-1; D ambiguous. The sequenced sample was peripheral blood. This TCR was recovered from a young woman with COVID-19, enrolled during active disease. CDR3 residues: CSALGYEAFF. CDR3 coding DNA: TGCAGCGCACTGGGCTATGAAGCTTTCTTT.